The present TCR beta chain was sequenced within a study of cytomegalovirus exposure and HLA in healthy donors. Broader study findings: When analyzed later, a missense DCLRE1C variant was found to be linked to TCR beta V- and J-gene trimming.

PCR amplification relied on 60 Vbeta primers (plus 13 Jbeta primers). Under the authors' procedure: An analysis performed later counted 74 million or so unique TCR beta chains (around 10 million of them shared). Assay used: immunoSEQ multiplex PCR; TCRdb lists only in-frame clones, some missing. V and J calls and clone size follow that table, whereas D and trimming were derived from the DNA. The data show over 150,000 clones, about four fifths seen once. CDR3 length: 16 amino acids. Germline CDR1 and CDR2: SGHNT and YYREEE (reference sequence). Unmatched junction bases numbered 9, after V lost 3 bases and J lost 6 bases. In this sample, this clone turned up once. Its antigen remains unknown.

This TCR derives from a girl between 5 and 17 years old in good health and CMV-seropositive. The J gene is TRBJ2-7, the V gene TRBV5-4; 13 bases match TRBD2. Sequencing was carried out using PBMCs. The CDR3 coding sequence is TGTGCCAGCAGCTCAGGGACTAGCGGGGTGATTCGCGAGCAGTACTTC. It is translated as CASSSGTSGVIREQYF.